One and the same sample provided the 17 T cell receptor beta chains below, sequenced in a study of OX40 agonist ivuxolimab in advanced cancers. The method was immunoSEQ multiplex PCR; TCRdb's version includes in-frame clones alone and lacks a portion of them. The table shows about 36,000 clones, with approximately 90% occurring only once. The sequences come from CD4+ or CD8+ T cells sorted from blood, collected in a trial of the OX40 agonist ivuxolimab. These receptors were collected from an adult with an advanced solid tumor such as melanoma, head and neck, liver or kidney cancer.

The V gene is TRBV9, the J gene TRBJ1-1, with D uncertain. The ends were cut back, 8 bases at V and 0 bases at J, with 17 bases in the middle. Germline loops: CDR1 SGDLS, CDR2 YYNGEE. The CDR3 extends over 15 amino acids. The CDR3 sequence: CARDGPSQVNTEAFF. The CDR3, as DNA: TGTGCCAGGGATGGGCCGTCCCAGGTGAACACTGAAGCTTTCTTT.

This clone was counted only a few times. This chain connects TRBV28 to TRBJ1-1; no firm D call. Germline V CDR1 and CDR2: MDHEN, SYDVKM. CDR3 size: 17 residues. The ends were cut back, 5 bases at V and 0 bases at J, with 19 bases in the middle. CDR3 amino acids: CASSPLIVYTMNTEAFF. The CDR3 DNA reads TGTGCCAGCAGTCCTCTAATCGTATATACCATGAACACTGAAGCTTTCTTT.

This chain connects TRBV28 to TRBJ2-1, with D tentatively TRBD2 (5 bases). CDR1 and CDR2 (germline): MDHEN, SYDVKM. The V gene lost 6 bases and the J gene lost 0 bases, with 21 bases spanning the gap. CDR3 size: 18 residues. The CDR3 DNA reads TGTGCCAGCAGACGGGCCGGACTTTACCAGAGCTCCTACAATGAGCAGTTCTTC. Its translation is CASRRAGLYQSSYNEQFF.

In regard to this clone: Relative to the germline gene, one junction end is altered; a read error may explain this. This chain joins TRBV5-4 and TRBJ1-2; D is uncertain. This CDR3 comprises 12 residues. Germline CDR1 SGHNT, CDR2 YYREEE (reference sequence). CDR3 nucleotide sequence: TGTGCCAGCACCTTGAAGGGCGGTGGCTACACCTTC. Encoded protein: CASTLKGGGYTF.

The chain uses TRBV5-1 and TRBJ2-7; 7 nucleotides agree with TRBD1. V lost 0 bases to trimming and J lost 1 base; unmatched junction nucleotides: 1. Germline CDR1 SGHRS, CDR2 YFSETQ. The CDR3 extends over 14 amino acids. CDR3 residues: CASSLGGQSYEQYF. The CDR3 nucleotides are TGCGCCAGCAGCTTGGGGGGACAGTCCTACGAGCAGTACTTC.

The chain joins TRBV4-2 to TRBJ2-2; tentatively, D is TRBD2 (5 bases). V was trimmed by 0 bases and J by 7 bases, leaving 15 bases between them. Germline V gene sequence: CDR1 LGHNA, CDR2 YNFKEQ. The CDR3 is 16 amino acids. Here the CDR3 DNA reads TGTGCCAGCAGCCAAGATCTAGGCGCGGGTGGCGGGGAGCTGTTTTTT. Translation: CASSQDLGAGGGELFF.

The chain employs TRBV15 and TRBJ2-7; 8 bases line up with TRBD1. This CDR3 is built from 15 residues. V was clipped by 5 bases and J by 0 bases; unmatched bases: 6. Looked up from germline, CDR1 is LNHNV and CDR2 is YYDKDF (reference sequence). In nucleotides, the CDR3 is TGTGCCACCAGCCGGGGACAGGATCCCTCCTACGAGCAGTACTTC. This codes for CATSRGQDPSYEQYF.

CDR3 in DNA: TGTGCCAGCAGCGATATACTAGCGGAGGGGGCCAACGTCCTGACTTTC. As protein: CASSDILAEGANVLTF. The chain uses TRBV5-4 and TRBJ2-6; 8 bases match TRBD2. The germline CDR1 and CDR2 sequences are SGHNT and YYREEE (reference sequence). The CDR3 contains 16 residues. V lost 4 bases, J lost 4 bases, and 7 bases stayed unmatched.

This chain connects TRBV5-1 to TRBJ1-1; D uncertain. The CDR3 loop spans 15 amino acids. The V gene lost 0 bases and the J gene lost 1 base, with 10 bases spanning the gap. Per the germline V gene, CDR1 is SGHRS and CDR2 is YFSETQ. In DNA form, the CDR3 reads TGCGCCAGCAGCTTGGGGACGTGGGGGAACACTGAAGCTTTCTTT. Protein sequence: CASSLGTWGNTEAFF. The entire variable domain, with the rest obtained from reference TRBV5-1 and TRBJ1-1, is as follows: KAGVTQTPRYLIKTRGQQVTLSCSPISGHRSVSWYQQTPGQGLQFLFEYFSETQRNKGNFPGRFSGRQFSNSRSEMNVSTLELGDSALYLCASSLGTWGNTEAFFGQGTRLTVV.

The chain employs TRBV7-2 and TRBJ1-1, with TRBD1 matching over 7 bases. Germline V gives CDR1 SGHTA, CDR2 FQGNSA. The CDR3 is 16 amino acids. V shed 0 bases, J shed 3 bases, and the junction held 7 bases outside the gene matches. The CDR3, as DNA: TGTGCCAGCAGCTTAGCACAGGACAGGAGGGACACTGAAGCTTTCTTT. Translated, it gives CASSLAQDRRDTEAFF.

Only one count was recorded for this clone. The V and J genes are TRBV5-5 and TRBJ1-5, with D hard to call. The germline V gene encodes CDR1 SGHKS and CDR2 YYEKEE (reference sequence). The CDR3 extends over 15 amino acids. V gave up 4 bases and J gave up 0 bases, with 11 bases separating them. CDR3 sequence: CASSSDGYSNQPQHF. The DNA of the CDR3 is TGTGCCAGCAGCAGTGACGGTTATAGCAATCAGCCCCAGCATTTT. The full variable domain, its missing parts supplied by reference TRBV5-5 and TRBJ1-5, is DAGVTQSPTHLIKTRGQQVTLRCSPISGHKSVSWYQQVLGQGPQFIFQYYEKEERGRGNFPDRFSARQFPNYSSELNVNALLLGDSALYLCASSSDGYSNQPQHFGDGTRLSIL.

This sequence joins TRBV9 and TRBJ1-1; 8 bases are a match to TRBD1. The CDR3 is 13 amino acids. Unmatched junction bases numbered 5, after V lost 5 bases and J lost 5 bases. CDR1 is SGDLS and CDR2 is YYNGEE in the germline V gene. This CDR3 is CASSYQGATEAFF. The CDR3 DNA is TGTGCCAGCAGTTACCAGGGGGCAACTGAAGCTTTCTTT.

The gene calls are TRBV18 and TRBJ1-4; no definite D call. Per germline, CDR1 KGHSH and CDR2 LQKENI. Trimming took 1 base from V and 0 from J, leaving 6 bases between them. The CDR3 has 15 amino acids. Written as DNA, the CDR3 is TGTGCCAGCTCACCACAGGGAGCAACTAATGAAAAACTGTTTTTT. It yields the protein CASSPQGATNEKLFF.

This clone ranks as medium-sized. At the DNA level, this CDR3 is encoded by other sequences in the same sample as well. The chain is built from TRBV6-5 and TRBJ1-1; possible D gene TRBD1, 5 bases. V shed 6 bases and J shed 5 bases, with 13 bases lying between them. CDR3 size: 13 residues. CDR1 and CDR2 from the germline V gene are MNHEY and SVGAGI. The CDR3 coding sequence is TGTGCCAGCAGACTCAGGGAGGGGACTGAAGCTTTCTTT. This sequence encodes CASRLREGTEAFF.

The rearrangement uses TRBV11-3 and TRBJ2-4; 8 nucleotides line up with TRBD1. Germline V gene data show CDR1 as SGHNT and CDR2 as YENEEA. CDR3 length: 14 amino acids. Trimming at V came to 5 bases and at J to 7 bases, leaving 7 bases not matched to a gene. The CDR3 loop reads CASSDRGDGNIQYF. DNA for the CDR3: TGTGCCAGCAGCGACAGGGGAGATGGGAACATTCAGTACTTC.

This clone came up once. The chain has TRBV5-1 and TRBJ1-2; a weak D match, TRBD1 (5 bases). Germline lookup yields CDR1 SGHRS and CDR2 YFSETQ. The ends were cut back, 0 bases at V and 4 bases at J, with 13 bases in the middle. CDR3 length: 15 residues. CDR3 in amino acids: CASSLGGQALYGYTF. The CDR3 nucleotides read TGCGCCAGCAGCTTGGGGGGCCAGGCCCTCTATGGCTACACCTTC.

The chain carries TRBV28 and TRBJ2-3; D is perhaps TRBD2 (5 bases). Trimming stripped 6 bases from V and 2 bases from J, with 12 bases between. There are 14 residues in the CDR3. Germline values: CDR1 MDHEN, CDR2 SYDVKM. The CDR3 DNA is TGTGCCAGCAGCCAGATCGGGGTCACAGATACGCAGTATTTT. Translated: CASSQIGVTDTQYF.